Listed below are T cell receptor beta chains from one sample, sequenced in a study of blood T cell repertoires in COVID-19. Here immunoSEQ multiplex PCR was the method, and the copy in TCRdb shows in-frame clones only, minus some. Of about 260,000 clones in the sample, approximately 90% were seen once. Sequencing input: peripheral blood. All receptors derive from a woman in her thirties or forties with acute or convalescent COVID-19. The conserved cysteine and the conserved F or W are not part of the CDR3 here.

TRBV29-1	TRBJ2-1	SVEKTVGLGSYNEQF
TRBV5-4	TRBJ1-1	ASSFGSNTEAF
TRBV5-1	TRBJ2-3	ASSLKRGSTDTQY
TRBV18	TRBJ1-3	ASSSAGTGVGNTIY
TRBV9	TRBJ2-2	ASSEVIAGGYTGELF
TRBV7-9	TRBJ1-5	ASSLLSDGGQPQH
TRBV5-1	TRBJ2-5	ASSSLIQETQY
TRBV13	TRBJ1-2	ASSPPGQESNYGYT
TRBV25-1	TRBJ1-6	ASSEYPVSPLH
TRBV29-1	TRBJ2-1	SVSGAESSYNEQF
TRBV6-1	TRBJ1-3	ASSEVDRAGNTIY
TRBV12-3/TRBV12-4	TRBJ2-3	ASSLFDTQY